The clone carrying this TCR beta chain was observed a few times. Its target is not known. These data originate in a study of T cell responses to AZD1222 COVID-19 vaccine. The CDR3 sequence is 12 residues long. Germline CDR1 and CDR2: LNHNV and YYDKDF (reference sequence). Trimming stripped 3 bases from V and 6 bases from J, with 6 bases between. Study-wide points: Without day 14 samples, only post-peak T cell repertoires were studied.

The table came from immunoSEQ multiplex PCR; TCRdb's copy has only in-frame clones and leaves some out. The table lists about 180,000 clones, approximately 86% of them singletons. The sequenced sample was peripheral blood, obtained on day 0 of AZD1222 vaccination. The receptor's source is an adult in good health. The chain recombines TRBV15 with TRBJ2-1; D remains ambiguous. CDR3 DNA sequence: TGTGCCACCAGCAGTGCCGCCAATGAGCAGTTCTTC. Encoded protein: CATSSAANEQFF. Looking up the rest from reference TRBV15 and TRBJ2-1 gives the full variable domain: DAMVIQNPRYQVTQFGKPVTLSCSQTLNHNVMYWYQQKSSQAPKLLFHYYDKDFNNEADTPDNFQSRRPNTSFCFLDIRSPGLGDTAMYLCATSSAANEQFFGPGTRLTVL.